The 3 T cell receptor beta chains in this list originate from one sample, sequenced in a study of T cell changes during pregnancy in multiple sclerosis. Profiling relied on immunoSEQ multiplex PCR, and the TCRdb table lists in-frame clones only, not all of them. The sample contains about 80,000 clones, 92% of which appear only once. Sequencing was performed on peripheral blood, taken before pregnancy. The receptors were gathered from a female donor with multiple sclerosis, enrolled in a pregnancy study.

The rearrangement links TRBV30 to TRBJ1-1; no clear D gene. The CDR3 is made up of 14 amino acids. The germline V and J ends were trimmed by 1 base and 0 bases, with 9 bases remaining between them. The germline V gene encodes CDR1 GTSNPN and CDR2 SVGIG (reference sequence). The CDR3 sequence: CAWSEPGLNTEAFF. The CDR3, as DNA: TGTGCCTGGAGTGAGCCAGGCTTGAACACTGAAGCTTTCTTT.

The chain joins TRBV5-1 to TRBJ2-5, with a tentative D call TRBD2 (5 bases). CDR3 size: 16 residues. V lost 0 bases to trimming and J lost 2 bases, with 14 bases between them. Germline-derived CDR1 and CDR2 are SGHRS and YFSETQ. CDR3 coding DNA: TGCGCCAGCAGCTTGGCCGTAGGGTCGGGGCAAGAGACCCAGTACTTC. It translates to CASSLAVGSGQETQYF. The entire variable domain, with the rest obtained from reference TRBV5-1 and TRBJ2-5, is as follows: KAGVTQTPRYLIKTRGQQVTLSCSPISGHRSVSWYQQTPGQGLQFLFEYFSETQRNKGNFPGRFSGRQFSNSRSEMNVSTLELGDSALYLCASSLAVGSGQETQYFGPGTRLLVL.

This chain links TRBV5-8 with TRBJ2-7, with 13 nucleotides matching TRBD2. This CDR3 is built from 15 residues. The V gene end was trimmed by 0 bases and the J gene end by 6 bases; junction bases not matched to a gene: 3. Germline V gene data show CDR1 as SGHTS and CDR2 as YDEGEE. The CDR3 nucleotides read TGTGCCAGCAGCTTGGTTGGGACTAGCGGGATCGAGCAGTACTTC. It encodes CASSLVGTSGIEQYF.